This T cell receptor (beta chain) was profiled in a study of metastatic and nonmetastatic thyroid tumors (dated by TCRdb to about 2020). With respect to the entire study: The researchers compared repertoires between peripheral blood samples and tumor or nodule tissue samples from patients with malignant or benign thyroid disease.

Libraries came from PCR. The listed sequencing device is Illumina HiSeq 4000. High-throughput sequencing was used to profile the CDR3 region of the TCR beta-chain in every patient. Under the source paper's analysis protocol: A classifier to discriminate distant-metastatic papillary thyroid cancer patients was built from CDR3 differences across clinicopathological groups. The Shannon index was used to assess repertoire diversity, and the Morisita-Horn index was used to assess tumor-blood repertoire similarity. TCRdb reprocessed the public reads (quality trimming at Q25 with fastp, clone calling with MiXCR) and kept in-frame beta chains. It is TCRdb's table, rather than the study itself, that gives the V and J calls and clone size. This sample gives thousands of clones in total; around a third of them show up just once. The ten largest clones add up to roughly a third of the sample. Broad study findings and their caveats: In both blood and tumor samples, TCR beta diversity was reported to be significantly higher in malignant tumors than in benign nodules.

As for this clone: Which antigen it targets is not known. Base-call qualities are not available, and no considerably larger clone is one nucleotide away.

No treatment had been received by any patient before thyroid surgery. Using T-cell receptor beta sequencing, the researchers looked back retrospectively at clinical samples from patients, gathered between about 2011 and 2019. The CDR3 numbers 12 residues from cysteine through phenylalanine. Just CDR3 DNA is preserved here, 36 bases in frame from base 1. The germline V gene yields MNHGY for CDR1 and SAAAGT for CDR2. Sequenced material: adjacent normal tissue. Recombination linked TRBV6-8 to TRBJ2-7; possibly the D gene is TRBD1, per 6 matching bases. The clonotype comes from a female donor with papillary thyroid cancer or a benign thyroid nodule (not recorded which). Some clones in this sample may be carry-over from other donors' samples. CDR3 region: CGCSRGSYEQYF. In nucleotides, the sequence is TGTGGGTGCAGCAGGGGTTCCTACGAGCAGTACTTC.